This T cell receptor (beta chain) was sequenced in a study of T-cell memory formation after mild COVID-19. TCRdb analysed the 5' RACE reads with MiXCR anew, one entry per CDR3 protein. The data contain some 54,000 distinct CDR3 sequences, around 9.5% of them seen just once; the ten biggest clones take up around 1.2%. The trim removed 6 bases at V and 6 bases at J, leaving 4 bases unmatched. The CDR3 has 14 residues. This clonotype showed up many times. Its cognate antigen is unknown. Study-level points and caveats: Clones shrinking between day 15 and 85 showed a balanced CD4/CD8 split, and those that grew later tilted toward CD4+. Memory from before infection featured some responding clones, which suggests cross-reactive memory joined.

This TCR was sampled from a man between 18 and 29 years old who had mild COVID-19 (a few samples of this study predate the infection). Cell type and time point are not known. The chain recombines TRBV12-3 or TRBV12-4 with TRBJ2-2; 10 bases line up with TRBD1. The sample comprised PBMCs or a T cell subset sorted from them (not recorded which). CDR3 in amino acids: CASRTGTGAGELFF. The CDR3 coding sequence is TGTGCCAGCAGGACCGGGACAGGGGCCGGGGAGCTGTTTTTT.